Listed here is a single T cell receptor (beta chain). Its antigen is currently not known. Base qualities are not at hand, and no much larger clone is one base apart. This specimen includes other DNA sequences encoding the same CDR3. This record comes from a study of shared clonotypes between healthy human individuals (dated by TCRdb to the early 2020s). Broadly, across the study: The cohort included three men and a couple of women between 18 and 49 years of age. For each donor, CD4 naive and CD4 memory were each run on three plates, CD8 naive on two plates, and CD8 memory on one plate. The study deeply sequenced blood TCR repertoires of several healthy adults to estimate repertoire size and the extent of clonotype sharing between individuals. To increase sequencing depth and limit assay-specific biases, different laboratories used diverse techniques to prepare libraries and sequence TCR repertoires. Each donor's leukapheresis produced roughly between roughly 0.85 and 9 billion PBMCs. General conclusions and limits of the study: Rarefaction of sorted-subset datasets indicated incomplete sequencing despite the large sequencing depth. Because the study included only a small number of donors, the genetic and exposure-history diversity represented was limited. Estimated clonotype richness was generally larger for naive than for memory subsets. Pairwise subsampling indicated that sequencing depth was expected to affect the degree of clonotype sharing among donors. Across a few donors, roughly 5.1% of naive CD4, roughly 3.3% of naive CD8, 2.3% of memory CD4, and approximately 0.4% of memory CD8 clonotypes were shared. Sampling was limited to blood, and TCR repertoires in tissue likely differ from TCR repertoires in blood. Compared with non-shared clonotypes, the clonotypes found in all four sorted-subset donors had higher generation probabilities.

Using the deep immunoSEQ assay, multiplex PCR amplified TCR CDR3 regions from genomic DNA. Genomic DNA extracted from each cell subset was distributed evenly over all wells of several immunoSEQ 96-well plates, and each plate served as one replicate. For sorted subsets, 200 to 250 ng of genomic DNA, equivalent to around 29,000 T cell genomes, went into each replicate PCR. Purified libraries were measured with a Qubit 3.0 fluorometer, size-checked on a Bioanalyzer 2100, and measured again with the KAPA Library Quantification kit. Each immunoSEQ 96-well plate was sequenced on its own single-read 150-cycle Illumina NextSeq 550 flow cell. The published analysis was carried out like this. Because the immunoSEQ output included only junctional sequences and no quality scores, the filtering could not be the same as the filtering used for full-length reads. Sequences were annotated with PyIR, a Python wrapper for IgBLAST v1.9, and V/J genes and CDR3 were assigned using IMGT germline references. Any read was removed if the V/J assignment was weak (E-value above 1e-6), the CDR3 was missing, or the read contained stop codons, out-of-frame junctions, or ambiguous translated residues. V3J clonotypes were defined by identical inferred V gene, J gene, and CDR3 amino acid sequence. The percentage overlap between two repertoires was calculated by dividing the number of shared unique clonotypes by the size of the smaller repertoire. Richness of each repertoire was evaluated using RTK rarefaction, the Chao1 estimator, and Recon v2.1 estimates of unobserved clonotypes. For all TCRbeta clonotypes obtained by the gDNA method from a few donors, generation probabilities were computed with OLGA. TCRdb limited this immuneACCESS table to in-frame rearrangements with V and J called. A share of clones is missing; checked studies link under half to unresolved V genes, and the rest is unexplained. V and J calls and clone size are as listed in that table; D and trimming were resolved from the DNA. Within this sample are hundreds of thousands of clones, with 90% to 95% of them counted one time only. The ten largest clonotypes hold approximately 0.11% of the sample.

CD8 naive samples consisted of CD45RO-negative cells that were positively selected for CCR7, yielding a CD45RA+CCR7+ population without TemRA cells. The donors were healthy, HIV-negative adults who had no recently reported acute infections or vaccinations. Every donor was a Caucasian adult living in Nashville, Tennessee, USA. After blood collection by leukapheresis, PBMCs were isolated using Ficoll-Histopaque density gradient centrifugation and then cryopreserved in the vapor phase of liquid nitrogen. Analytical flow cytometry was used to check the purity and quantity of every magnetically sorted T cell population. Genomic DNA was isolated from each sorted fraction and quantified by UV absorbance on a Nanodrop 2000c. The source material was naive CD8+ T cells sorted from blood. The label giving this sample's cell subset or site can be read as: CD45RA+CCR7+. The sequence was obtained from a woman in her thirties in good health.

The CDR3 here reads CASSLGRGTYEQYF. The nucleotides read TGTGCCAGCAGCTTAGGGCGGGGCACCTACGAGCAGTACTTC. The chain is encoded by TRBV7-9 joined to TRBJ2-7, and perhaps TRBD2 as D gene, on 6 matching bases. Its CDR3 holds 14 amino acids, cysteine through phenylalanine. Left in the record is the CDR3 DNA by itself, 42 bases read in frame from the first base. V and J lose 1 base and 2 bases, and a span of 9 bases separates them. CDR1 and CDR2 are read off the germline V gene (reference sequence) as SEHNR and FQNEAQ.